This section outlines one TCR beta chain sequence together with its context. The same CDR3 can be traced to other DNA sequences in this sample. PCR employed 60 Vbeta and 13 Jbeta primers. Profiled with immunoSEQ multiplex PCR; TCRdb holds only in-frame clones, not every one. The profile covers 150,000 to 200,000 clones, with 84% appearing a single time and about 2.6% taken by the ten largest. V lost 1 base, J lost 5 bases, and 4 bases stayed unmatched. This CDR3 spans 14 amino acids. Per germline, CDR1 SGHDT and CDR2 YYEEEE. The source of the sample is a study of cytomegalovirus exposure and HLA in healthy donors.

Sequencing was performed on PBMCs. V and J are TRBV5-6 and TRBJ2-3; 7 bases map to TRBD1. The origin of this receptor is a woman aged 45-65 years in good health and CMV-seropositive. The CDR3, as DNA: TGTGCCAGCAGCTTGCTGGCAGGGGGAGATACGCAGTATTTT. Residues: CASSLLAGGDTQYF.